This T cell receptor (beta chain) was profiled in a study of blood T cells in healthy people across ages. Then a second PCR, running about 7 to 11 cycles, was carried out with a sample-barcoded 5' primer and a J-beta primer mix. A single record per CDR3 protein comes from TCRdb applying MiXCR to the 5' RACE reads. The sample has 1.5 million to 2 million distinct CDR3 sequences; under 30% are singletons. Per germline, CDR1 SGHAT and CDR2 FQNNGV. V lost 9 bases to trimming and J lost 9 bases, with 15 bases between them. This CDR3 comprises 12 residues. Notes on the study in general: TCR beta diversity, measured per million T cells, fell in a roughly linear way with age.

Worth noting for this clonotype: Its matching antigen is unknown.

Sequencing was done on a sample of blood. V usage is TRBV11-2 and J usage is TRBJ2-1; TRBD2 is a possible D gene (6 bases). This receptor was obtained from a woman aged 25 to 39 in good health. CDR3 region: CASTPTSVEQFF. DNA of the CDR3: TGTGCCAGTACACCGACTAGTGTTGAGCAGTTCTTC.